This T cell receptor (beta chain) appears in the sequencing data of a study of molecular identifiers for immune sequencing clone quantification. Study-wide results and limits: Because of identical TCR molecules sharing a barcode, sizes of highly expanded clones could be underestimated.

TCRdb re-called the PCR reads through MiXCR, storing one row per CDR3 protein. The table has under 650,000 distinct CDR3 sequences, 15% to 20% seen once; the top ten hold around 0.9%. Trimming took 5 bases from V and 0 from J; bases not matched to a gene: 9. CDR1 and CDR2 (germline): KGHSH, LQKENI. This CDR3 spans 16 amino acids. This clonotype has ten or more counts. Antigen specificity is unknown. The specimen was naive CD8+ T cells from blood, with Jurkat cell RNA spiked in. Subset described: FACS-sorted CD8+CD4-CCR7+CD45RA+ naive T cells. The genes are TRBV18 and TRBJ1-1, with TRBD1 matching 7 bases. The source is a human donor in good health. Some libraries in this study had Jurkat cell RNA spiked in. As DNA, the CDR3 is TGTGCCAGCTCAGACACAGGGGACCCCCTGAACACTGAAGCTTTCTTT. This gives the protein CASSDTGDPLNTEAFF. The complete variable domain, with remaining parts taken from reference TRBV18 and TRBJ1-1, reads NAGVMQNPRHLVRRRGQEARLRCSPMKGHSHVYWYRQLPEEGLKFMVYLQKENIIDESGMPKERFSAEFPKEGPSILRIQQVVRGDSAAYFCASSDTGDPLNTEAFFGQGTRLTVV.